The present entry profiles one T cell receptor (beta chain) with its context. The data stem from a study of blood T cell repertoires in COVID-19. Across the whole study: The origin of the acute and convalescent COVID-19 samples was the United States, Italy and Spain.

In germline, CDR1 is KGHDR, CDR2 SFDVKD. V lost 10 bases and J lost 0, with 11 bases in between. The length of the CDR3 is 13 residues. Researchers sorted participants into cohorts using their self-reported clinical history. Some clones are missing from TCRdb's copy, which holds only in-frame ones; the method was immunoSEQ multiplex PCR. The sample lists hundreds of thousands of clones; 80% to 85% were seen once. The sequencing sample was made of PBMCs or T cells enriched from blood (not recorded which). This receptor was identified in a man in his forties who had been exposed to COVID-19. This chain links TRBV24-1 with TRBJ1-1; D is possibly TRBD1 (5 bases). The CDR3 sequence is CATRGGMNTEAFF. CDR3 sequence (DNA): TGTGCCACTAGGGGAGGCATGAACACTGAAGCTTTCTTT.